A single sample is the source of the 14 T cell receptor beta chains below, sequenced in a study of T cells in women clearing cervical HPV infection. Clones were read by immunoSEQ multiplex PCR, and TCRdb kept only the in-frame ones, dropping some. The sample spans over 30,000 clones; the ten largest clones claim about 5%. The sample taken for sequencing was blood buffy coat. The receptor set was obtained from a woman aged 18-70 years with a cervical HPV16 infection that either progressed to CIN3+ or cleared (not recorded which).

Note on this clone: From the germline J gene comes the end of the CDR3, since the read stops 3 residues before it. V usage is TRBV6-4 and J usage is TRBJ2-5; 11 nucleotides line up with TRBD2. The CDR3 has 15 residues. Germline trimming cut 3 bases from V and 3 bases from J; bases unmatched to any gene: 3. Germline V gene sequence: CDR1 MRHNA, CDR2 SNTAGT. CDR3 bases read: TGTGCCAGCAGTGAAGGTAGCGGGGGGGAAGAGACC. Translating gives CASSEGSGGEET. The whole CDR3 protein reads CASSEGSGGEETQYF.

This clone is medium-sized by frequency. Read sequence stops 3 residues before the CDR3 end, and the germline J gene provides the missing end. V usage is TRBV7-3 and J usage is TRBJ2-1; 8 bases agree with TRBD1. Per the germline V gene, CDR1 is SGHTA and CDR2 is FQGTGA. The CDR3 runs to 16 residues. V shed 2 bases, J shed 8 bases, and the junction held 11 bases outside the gene matches. The DNA read from the CDR3 is TGTGCCAGCAGCTTACTCTATACAGGGGGTGGAGATGAG. Its protein is CASSLLYTGGGDE. The full-length CDR3 reads as CASSLLYTGGGDEQFF. Together with reference TRBV7-3 and TRBJ2-1, the CDR3 gives the full variable domain: GAGVSQTPSNKVTEKGKYVELRCDPISGHTALYWYRQSLGQGPEFLIYFQGTGAADDSGLPNDRFFAVRPEGSVSTLKIQRTERGDSAVYLCASSLLYTGGGDEQFFGPGTRLTVL.

In regard to this clone: The read halts 3 residues ahead of the CDR3 end, with the missing end drawn from the germline J gene. The chain joins TRBV2 to TRBJ1-3; TRBD1 aligns across 8 bases. Germline CDR1 and CDR2: SNHLY and FYNNEI. Trimming took 7 bases from V and 4 from J; bases not matched to a gene: 9. CDR3 length: 15 amino acids. The CDR3 reads CASTPRTGRGNTIYF. The sequenced part of the CDR3 DNA is TGTGCCAGCACTCCGCGGACAGGGAGGGGAAACACC.

A remark on this clone: The read ends 3 residues before the CDR3 terminus; that terminus is restored from the germline J gene. The chain couples TRBV12-3 or TRBV12-4 to TRBJ2-2, with D possibly matching TRBD2 (6 bases). This CDR3 contains 14 residues. V gave up 5 bases and J gave up 5 bases, with 12 bases separating them. Here the CDR3 reads CASSGGIRTGELFF. CDR3 DNA, as far as it was read: TGTGCCAGCAGTGGGGGGATCCGAACCGGGGAG.

About this clone: The DNA ends 3 residues before the CDR3 does, and the rest of the CDR3 is filled in from the germline J gene. The chain links TRBV5-1 to TRBJ2-5, with 9 bases fitting TRBD2. J lost 1 base, V lost 4 bases, and 8 bases had no gene match. The CDR3 is made up of 16 amino acids. Germline-derived CDR1 and CDR2 are SGHRS and YFSETQ. CDR3 bases read: TGCGCCAGCAGCGGAGCTAGCGGGGCCTTCCAAGAGACC. Its protein is CASSGASGAFQET. The whole CDR3 protein is CASSGASGAFQETQYF.

As regards this clone: Read sequence stops 3 residues before the CDR3 end, and the germline J gene provides the missing end. The chain couples TRBV10-3 to TRBJ1-2; no clear D. Trimming shortened V by 6 bases and J by 0 bases, and 8 bases separated the two germline ends. The V gene's germline CDR1 is ENHRY and CDR2 SYGVKD. The CDR3 extends over 13 amino acids. The sequenced part of the CDR3 DNA is TGTGCCATCAGCGCGAACCCTAACTATGGC. Residues: CAISANPNYG. The complete CDR3 sequence is CAISANPNYGYTF.

In regard to this clone: The CDR3 extends 3 residues past the end of the read, so its final part is completed from the germline J gene. This sample includes further DNA sequences coding for the same CDR3. The chain joins TRBV5-1 to TRBJ2-1, with 11 bases fitting TRBD2. V shed 4 bases, J shed 4 bases, and the junction held 4 bases outside the gene matches. CDR3 length: 15 amino acids. Germline V CDR1 and CDR2: SGHRS, YFSETQ. CDR3 DNA (partial): TGCGCCAGCAGCGAGGGACTAGCGGAATACAATGAG. Its protein product is CASSEGLAEYNE. The whole CDR3 is CASSEGLAEYNEQFF.

Worth noting for this clone: The sequence runs out 3 residues before the end of the CDR3; the remainder is reconstructed from the germline J gene. The V call is TRBV7-2, the J call TRBJ2-7, with TRBD2 as a possible D gene (6 bases). There are 14 residues in the CDR3. CDR1 SGHTA and CDR2 FQGNSA come from the germline V gene. The V gene lost 5 bases and the J gene lost 2 bases, with 13 bases spanning the gap. The part of the CDR3 DNA that was read is TGTGCCAGCAGCCAGGACTATCGTGCCTACGAG. Its translation: CASSQDYRAYE. The CDR3 in its entirety is CASSQDYRAYEQYF.

As to this clone: The observed sequence ends 3 residues before the CDR3 terminus, with the missing tail filled in from the germline J gene. This chain links TRBV20-1 with TRBJ2-3; maybe TRBD1 (5 bases). Germline V gene lookup returns CDR1 DFQATT and CDR2 SNEGSKA (reference sequence). V gave up 0 bases and J gave up 2 bases, with 12 bases separating them. The CDR3 consists of 15 residues. The CDR3 loop is CSARDGRTNTDTQYF. The sequenced part of the CDR3 DNA is TGCAGTGCTAGAGATGGAAGGACAAACACAGATACG.

About this clone: Read sequence stops 3 residues before the CDR3 end, and the germline J gene provides the missing end. The V and J genes are TRBV11-2 and TRBJ2-5; no definite D call. The CDR3 is made up of 14 amino acids. The V and J ends lost 0 bases and 7 bases respectively, with 12 bases between them. Germline CDR1 is SGHAT and CDR2 is FQNNGV. CDR3 DNA (partial): TGTGCCAGCAGCTTAGATTACCGAAAGGGGACC. It codes for CASSLDYRKGT. The full CDR3 reads CASSLDYRKGTQYF.

Concerning this clone itself: Read coverage stops 3 residues before the CDR3 terminus; the germline J gene supplies the remainder. The gene calls are TRBV20-1 and TRBJ2-7, with TRBD1 identical over 8 bases. Germline values: CDR1 DFQATT, CDR2 SNEGSKA (reference sequence). The V and J ends lost 5 bases and 3 bases, in that order; junction bases with no gene match: 9. This CDR3 has 14 amino acids. The sequenced CDR3 bases are TGCAGTGCTTGTGGACAGGGCGGGATCTACGAG. It is translated as CSACGQGGIYE. The full CDR3 reads CSACGQGGIYEQYF.

As to this clone: The sequence runs out 3 residues before the end of the CDR3; the remainder is reconstructed from the germline J gene. The rearrangement uses TRBV29-1 and TRBJ2-2, with 9 bases that match TRBD1. The CDR3 contains 13 residues. The ends lost 7 bases at V and 7 bases at J; junction bases unmatched: 7. The germline CDR1 and CDR2 sequences are SQVTM and ANQGSEA. This CDR3 reads CSGLQGAGGELFF. CDR3 bases read: TGCAGCGGACTACAGGGGGCGGGCGGGGAG.

The CDR3 region is CASSETGLIEAFF. The DNA read from the CDR3 is TGTGCCAGCAGTGAAACAGGGCTAATTGAA. The chain links TRBV2 to TRBJ1-1; D might be TRBD1 (6 bases). The read ends 3 residues before the CDR3 terminus; that terminus is restored from the germline J gene. The V and J ends lost 2 bases and 7 bases respectively, with 11 bases between them. The CDR3 extends over 13 amino acids. Germline V gives CDR1 SNHLY, CDR2 FYNNEI.

Concerning this clone: The read ends 3 residues early relative to the CDR3; the germline J gene fills the gap. V usage is TRBV12-3 or TRBV12-4 and J usage is TRBJ2-6; perhaps TRBD2 as D (6 bases). There are 13 residues in the CDR3. With 10 bases removed from V and 0 bases from J, the gap between germline ends came to 7 bases. The sequenced CDR3 bases are TGTGCCACCGGGGGCTCTGGGGCCAACGTC. It specifies CATGGSGANV. The CDR3, in full, reads CATGGSGANVLTF.